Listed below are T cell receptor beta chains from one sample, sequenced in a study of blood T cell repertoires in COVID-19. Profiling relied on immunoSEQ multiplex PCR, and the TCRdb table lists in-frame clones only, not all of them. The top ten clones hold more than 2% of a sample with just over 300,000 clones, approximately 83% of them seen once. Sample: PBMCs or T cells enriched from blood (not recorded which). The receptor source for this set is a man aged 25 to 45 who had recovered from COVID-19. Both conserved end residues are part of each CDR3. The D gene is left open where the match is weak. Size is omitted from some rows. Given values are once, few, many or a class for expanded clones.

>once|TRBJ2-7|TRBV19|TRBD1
TGTGCCAGTAGTATGGGTCGACAGGGGGCCTACGAGCAGTACTTC
CASSMGRQGAYEQYF
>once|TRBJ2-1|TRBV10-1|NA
TGCGCCAGCAGCCCGACTCAGAGGGGGGGGGAGAATGAGCAGTTCTTC
CASSPTQRGGENEQFF
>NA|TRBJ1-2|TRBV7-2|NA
TGTGCCAGCAGGTACCGGGACTATGGCTACACCTTC
CASRYRDYGYTF
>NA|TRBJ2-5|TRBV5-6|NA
TGTGCCAGCAGCTTGACTCCAGGGACTCAAGAGACCCAGTACTTC
CASSLTPGTQETQYF
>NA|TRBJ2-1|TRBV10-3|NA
TGTGCCATCAGTGAGCCCAGGGTAGGCAATGAGCAGTTCTTC
CAISEPRVGNEQFF
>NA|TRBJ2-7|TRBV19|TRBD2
TGTGCCAGTAGCAGCCCTAGCGGGGGGGTTTCCTACGAGCAGTACTTC
CASSSPSGGVSYEQYF
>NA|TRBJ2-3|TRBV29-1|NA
TGCAGCGTTTGCCCCGCCAGCGGATCAGATACGCAGTATTTT
CSVCPASGSDTQYF
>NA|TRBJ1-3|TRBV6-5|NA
TGTGCCAGCAGTCCCCAGGGCTCTGGAAACACCATATATTTT
CASSPQGSGNTIYF
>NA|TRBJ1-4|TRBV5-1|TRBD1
TGCGCCAGCAGCTTCAGCACACCGGAGGACAGGAGAGGAGCTAATGAAAAACTGTTTTTT
CASSFSTPEDRRGANEKLFF
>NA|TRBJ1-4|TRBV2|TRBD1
TGTGCCAGCAGATTAGGGACAGGGCCTAATGAAAAACTGTTTTTT
CASRLGTGPNEKLFF
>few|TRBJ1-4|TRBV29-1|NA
TGCAGCGTTGGGAGGGGTGGGGGTGAAAAACTGTTTTTT
CSVGRGGGEKLFF
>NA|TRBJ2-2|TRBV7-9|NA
TGTGCCAGCAGGAACTCGGTCGGGGAGCTGTTTTTT
CASRNSVGELFF
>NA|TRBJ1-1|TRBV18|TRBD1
TGTGCCAGCTCACCAAGGACAGGCGGAATGAACACTGAAGCTTTCTTT
CASSPRTGGMNTEAFF
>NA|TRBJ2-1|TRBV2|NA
TGTGCCAGCAGTGAGGTTATGGAGGGTGAGCAGTTCTTC
CASSEVMEGEQFF
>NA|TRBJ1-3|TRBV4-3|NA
TGCGCCAGCAGCCAAGACCTCCAGAACACCATATATTTT
CASSQDLQNTIYF
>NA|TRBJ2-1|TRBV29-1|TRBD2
TGCAGCGTGGGGACTAGCGGGGGATCCTACAATGAGCAGTTCTTC
CSVGTSGGSYNEQFF
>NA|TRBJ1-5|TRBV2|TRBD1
TGTGCCAGCAGGGATACAGGGGGCCGCAATCAGCCCCAGCATTTT
CASRDTGGRNQPQHF